This T cell receptor (beta chain) was sequenced during a study of somatic mutations in cytotoxic T cells in rheumatoid arthritis. V was clipped by 5 bases and J by 2 bases; unmatched bases: 4. There are 15 residues in the CDR3. The germline gives CDR1 LNHDA, CDR2 SQIVND (reference sequence). As originally analysed: Rarely, patient CD8+ clones larger than 1% corresponded to published virus-specific TCRB sequences. TCRdb's table, derived via immunoSEQ multiplex PCR, lists solely in-frame clones and lacks some. V, J and clone size were drawn from that table, and D and trimming were deduced from the DNA. The sample lists some 29,000 clones; approximately 86% were seen once. As regards this clone: Its antigen is currently unknown.

General study results and limits: The study found that the largest CD8+ clone exceeded 20% of CD8+ cells in about an eighth of the roughly 60 patients.

The chain has TRBV19 and TRBJ2-3, with 10 bases identical to TRBD1. The sequencing sample was made of CD8+ T cells sorted from blood. This receptor was identified in an adult with rheumatoid arthritis. In nucleotides, the CDR3 is TGTGCCAGTAGTTCCGGGACAGGGGTCACAGATACGCAGTATTTT. As protein: CASSSGTGVTDTQYF. Full variable domain (rest looked up from reference TRBV19 and TRBJ2-3): DGGITQSPKYLFRKEGQNVTLSCEQNLNHDAMYWYRQDPGQGLRLIYYSQIVNDFQKGDIAEGYSVSREKKESFPLTVTSAQKNPTAFYLCASSSGTGVTDTQYFGPGTRLTVL.